The present entry profiles one T cell receptor beta chain with its context. Its specificity is unknown. The data derive from a study of cytomegalovirus exposure and HLA in healthy donors. The germline V gene has CDR1 SEHNR and CDR2 FQNEAQ (reference sequence). The germline V and J ends were trimmed by 5 bases and 0 bases, with 10 bases remaining between them. The length of the CDR3 is 15 residues. Measured with immunoSEQ multiplex PCR; TCRdb has only the in-frame clones, and not every one. The repertoire consists of about 220,000 clones, with about nine tenths occurring once and the leading ten covering 0.8% to 1.2%. Study-wide findings and caveats: Subsequent analysis revealed that first-cohort TCR clusters tended to co-occur in the 95 to 150 validation repertoires. While the bulk of TCR sequences proved rare, some public TCRs turned up in many donors. Reported performance of the classifier showed diagnosis of cytomegalovirus status with high specificity and sensitivity.

The chain combines TRBV7-9 with TRBJ2-2; D is perhaps TRBD2 (6 bases). This sequence was found in a woman aged 18-29 years in good health and CMV-seronegative. The sequencing sample was made of PBMCs. CDR3 nucleotide sequence: TGTGCCAGCAGCCTGACTAGTCCGAACACCGGGGAGCTGTTTTTT. This sequence encodes CASSLTSPNTGELFF.